This T cell receptor beta chain appears in the sequencing data of a study of a mutant IDH1 vaccine in newly diagnosed glioma (dated by TCRdb to the early 2020s). Some background on the complete study: Vaccination was initiated 4-6 weeks after radiotherapy alone, or concurrently with temozolomide cycles in the chemotherapy-containing groups. Peripheral blood was drawn at six visits: V03 (baseline), V05, V07, V10, V12 and V13. The week-35 safety follow-up was designated visit V12, and the week-47 end of study was designated visit V13. The 30 to 40 treated patients were roughly 60% male and around 38% female, with a mean age of approximately 38 years. Longitudinal TCRB deep sequencing was performed for roughly 27 treated patients wherever samples were available for exploratory analyses. Before enrollment, most patients had been given radiochemotherapy with temozolomide as standard therapy, while the rest had received either radiotherapy alone or temozolomide alone. What the authors observed across the whole study: No apparent relationship was observed between pseudoprogression and alterations in the top peripheral T cell clonotypes detected by TCRB sequencing. Vaccine-induced immune responses across multiple MHC alleles were detected in 93.3% of patients. Selection of PBMC samples for TCRB deep sequencing was based on availability. According to the authors, sample limitations meant that analyses of patient blood samples could not be reproduced.

The sample's time point label is to be understood as: week 47, end of study. Each vaccine dose was 300 ug of a 20-mer mutant IDH1 peptide in Montanide, given subcutaneously with topical imiquimod. Across visits V03 through V10, patients got a total of eight vaccinations, given in weeks 1, 3, 5, 7, 11, 15, 19 and 23. All donors had newly diagnosed IDH1-mutant astrocytomas of WHO grade 3 or 4 that showed loss of nuclear ATRX. The samples were drawn from NOA16, a multicentre, single-arm, open-label phase I trial in Germany that tested a mutant IDH1 peptide vaccine in humans for the first time. The DNeasy Blood and Tissue Kit was used to extract genomic DNA from EDTA blood for TCRB sequencing. About this clone: Its antigen remains undetermined. The input lacks base qualities; no much larger clone sits a single base away.

In the germline V gene, CDR1 corresponds to LGHNA and CDR2 to YNFKEQ. Trimming takes 0 bases from V and 4 bases from J, and the germline ends sit 7 bases apart. The CDR3, cysteine through phenylalanine, is 13 amino acids long. CDR3 DNA is the only sequence kept; it has 39 bases, read in frame from the first base. Libraries came from the immunoSEQ multiplex PCR assay. The hsTCRB Kit was used according to the manufacturer's protocol to amplify rearranged TCR beta chain sequences. An Illumina MiSeq was used to sequence the TCRB libraries. Per the source publication's procedure: The kit vendor's proprietary platform handled demultiplexing, trimming and gene mapping. TCRdb took over this immuneACCESS table, retaining in-frame rearrangements with V and J assigned. Such tables are incomplete; in checked studies, under half of the missing clones stem from an unresolved V gene, and the remainder is unexplained. V, J and clone size are taken as reported in that table, and D and trimming were inferred from the DNA itself. Counted in this sample were some 42,000 clones; 70% to 85% of them appeared once. The ten largest clones represent roughly a sixth of the sample.

The input for sequencing was PBMCs, taken from a glioma patient whose treatment included an IDH1 peptide vaccine. The V and J segments used are TRBV4-2 and TRBJ2-7; a tentative D match to TRBD1 spans 5 bases. The clonotype comes from a man between 18 and 29 years old with glioma. Some clones in this sample may be carry-over from other donors' samples. For the CDR3, the sequence is CASSQEKGYEQYF. The sequenced DNA: TGTGCCAGCAGCCAAGAGAAGGGGTACGAGCAGTACTTC.